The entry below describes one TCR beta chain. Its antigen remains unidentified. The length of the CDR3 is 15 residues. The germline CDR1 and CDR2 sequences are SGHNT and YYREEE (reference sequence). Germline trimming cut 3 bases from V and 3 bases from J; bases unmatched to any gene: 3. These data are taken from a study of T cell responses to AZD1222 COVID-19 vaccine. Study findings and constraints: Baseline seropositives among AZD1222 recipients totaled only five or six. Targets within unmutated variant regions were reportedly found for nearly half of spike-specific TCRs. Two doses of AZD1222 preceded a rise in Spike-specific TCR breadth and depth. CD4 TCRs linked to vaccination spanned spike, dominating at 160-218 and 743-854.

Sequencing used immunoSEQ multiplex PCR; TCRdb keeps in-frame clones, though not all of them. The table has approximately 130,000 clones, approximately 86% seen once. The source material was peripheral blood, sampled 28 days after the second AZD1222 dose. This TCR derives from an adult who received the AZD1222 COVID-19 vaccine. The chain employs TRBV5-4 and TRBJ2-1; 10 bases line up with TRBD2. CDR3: CASSSSGRVYNEQFF. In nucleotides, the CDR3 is TGTGCCAGCAGCTCCAGCGGGAGGGTCTACAATGAGCAGTTCTTC.